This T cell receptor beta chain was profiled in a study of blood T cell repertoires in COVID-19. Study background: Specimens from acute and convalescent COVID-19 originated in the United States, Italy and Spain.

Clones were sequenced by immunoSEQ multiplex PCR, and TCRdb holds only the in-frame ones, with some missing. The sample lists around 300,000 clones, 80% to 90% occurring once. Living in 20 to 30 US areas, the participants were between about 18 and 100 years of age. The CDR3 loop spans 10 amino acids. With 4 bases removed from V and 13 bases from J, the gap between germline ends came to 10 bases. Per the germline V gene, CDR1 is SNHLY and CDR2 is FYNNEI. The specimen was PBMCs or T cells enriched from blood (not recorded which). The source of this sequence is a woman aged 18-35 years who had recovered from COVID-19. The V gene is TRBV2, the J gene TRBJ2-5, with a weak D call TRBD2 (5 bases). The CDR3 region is CASSGGAPYF. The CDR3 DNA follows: TGTGCCAGCAGTGGGGGAGCACCGTACTTC.